This record looks at one T cell receptor (beta chain) sequence and its context. The sample comes from a study of blood T cell repertoires in COVID-19. Study-wide context: From T cells, B-cell-depleted T cells, or PBMCs came the material, which was cDNA or gDNA.

Authors' processing steps: Using reference gene primer amplification, nucleated cell counts were estimated. The method was immunoSEQ multiplex PCR; TCRdb's version includes in-frame clones alone and lacks a portion of them. V and J calls and clone size are given by that table; D and trimming were obtained from the DNA. This table has under 200,000 clones, 80% to 85% appearing once. CDR1 SGDLS and CDR2 YYNGEE come from the germline V gene. This CDR3 is 16 amino acids long. V lost 2 bases to trimming and J lost 2 bases, with 14 bases between them. The source material was peripheral blood. This receptor was identified in a woman in her thirties or forties with acute or convalescent COVID-19. The V call is TRBV9, the J call TRBJ1-3; D remains unclear. CDR3 bases: TGTGCCAGCAGCGTCAACTACATCCGTACTGGAAACACCATATATTTT. Translating it yields CASSVNYIRTGNTIYF.